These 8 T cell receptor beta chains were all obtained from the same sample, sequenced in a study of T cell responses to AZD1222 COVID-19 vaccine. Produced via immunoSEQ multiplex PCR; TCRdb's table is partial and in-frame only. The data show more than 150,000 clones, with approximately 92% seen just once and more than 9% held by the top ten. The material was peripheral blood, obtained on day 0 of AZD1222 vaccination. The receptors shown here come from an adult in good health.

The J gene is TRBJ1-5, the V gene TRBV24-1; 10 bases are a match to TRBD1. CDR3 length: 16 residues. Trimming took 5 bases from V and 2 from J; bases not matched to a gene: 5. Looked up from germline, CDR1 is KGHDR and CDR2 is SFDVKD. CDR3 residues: CATSGGQGLGNQPQHF. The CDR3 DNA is TGTGCCACCAGTGGGGGACAGGGGCTTGGCAATCAGCCCCAGCATTTT.

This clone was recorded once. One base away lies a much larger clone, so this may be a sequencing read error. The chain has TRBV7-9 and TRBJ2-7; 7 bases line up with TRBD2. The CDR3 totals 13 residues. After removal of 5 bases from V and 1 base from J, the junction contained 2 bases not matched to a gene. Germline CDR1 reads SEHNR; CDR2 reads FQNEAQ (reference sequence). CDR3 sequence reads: CASSQGLSYEQYF. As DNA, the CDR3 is TGTGCCAGCAGCCAGGGACTATCCTACGAGCAGTACTTC.

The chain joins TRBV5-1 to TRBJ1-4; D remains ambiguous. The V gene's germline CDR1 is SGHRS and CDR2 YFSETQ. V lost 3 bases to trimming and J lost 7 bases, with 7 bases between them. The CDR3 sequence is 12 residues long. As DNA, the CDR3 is TGCGCCAGCAGCTGGGCGGGTGAAAAACTGTTTTTT. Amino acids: CASSWAGEKLFF.

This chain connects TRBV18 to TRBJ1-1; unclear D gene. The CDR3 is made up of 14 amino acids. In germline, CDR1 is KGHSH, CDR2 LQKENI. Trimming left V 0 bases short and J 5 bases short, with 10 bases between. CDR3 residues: CASSPPPGGTEAFF. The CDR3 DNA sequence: TGTGCCAGCTCACCACCCCCCGGTGGGACTGAAGCTTTCTTT.

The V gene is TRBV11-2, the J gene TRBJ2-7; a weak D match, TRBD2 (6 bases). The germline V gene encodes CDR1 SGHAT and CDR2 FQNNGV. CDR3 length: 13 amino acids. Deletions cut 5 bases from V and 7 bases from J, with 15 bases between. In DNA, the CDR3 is TGTGCCAGCAGCAACGCGGGGCGCGGGGAGCAGTACTTC. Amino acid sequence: CASSNAGRGEQYF.

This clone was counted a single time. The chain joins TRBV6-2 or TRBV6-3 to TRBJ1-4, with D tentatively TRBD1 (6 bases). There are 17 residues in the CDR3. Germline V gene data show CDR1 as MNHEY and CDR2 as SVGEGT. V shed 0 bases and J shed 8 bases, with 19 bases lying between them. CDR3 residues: CASSYSISAGGGEKLFF. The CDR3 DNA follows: TGTGCCAGCAGTTACTCGATCTCAGCCGGAGGGGGAGAAAAACTGTTTTTT.

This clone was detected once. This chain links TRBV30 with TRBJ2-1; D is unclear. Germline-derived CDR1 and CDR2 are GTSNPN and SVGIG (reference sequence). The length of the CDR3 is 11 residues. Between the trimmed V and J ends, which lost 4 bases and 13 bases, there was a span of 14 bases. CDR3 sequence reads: CAWTVGRAQFF. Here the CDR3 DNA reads TGTGCCTGGACCGTAGGGCGAGCCCAGTTCTTC.

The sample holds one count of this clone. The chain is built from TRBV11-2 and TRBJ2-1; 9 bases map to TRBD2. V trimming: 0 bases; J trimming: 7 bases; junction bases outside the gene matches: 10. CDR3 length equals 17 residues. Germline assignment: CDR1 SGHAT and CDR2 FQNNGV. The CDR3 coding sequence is TGTGCCAGCAGCTTAGATCGGGCTAGCGGGACGGAAAATGAGCAGTTCTTC. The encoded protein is CASSLDRASGTENEQFF.